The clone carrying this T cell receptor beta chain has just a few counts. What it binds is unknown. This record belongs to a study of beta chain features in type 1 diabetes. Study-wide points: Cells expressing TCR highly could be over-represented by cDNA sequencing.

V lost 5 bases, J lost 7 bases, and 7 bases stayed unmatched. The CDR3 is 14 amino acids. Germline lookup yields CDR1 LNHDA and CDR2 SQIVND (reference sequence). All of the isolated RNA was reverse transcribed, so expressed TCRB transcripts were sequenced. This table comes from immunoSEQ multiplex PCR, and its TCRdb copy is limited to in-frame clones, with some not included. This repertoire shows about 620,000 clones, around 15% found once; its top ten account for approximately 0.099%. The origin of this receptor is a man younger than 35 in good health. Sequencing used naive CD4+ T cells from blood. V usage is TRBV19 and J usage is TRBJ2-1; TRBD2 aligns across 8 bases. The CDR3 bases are TGTGCCAGTAGTTTGGAGCGGGGGCGGAATGAGCAGTTCTTC. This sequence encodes CASSLERGRNEQFF. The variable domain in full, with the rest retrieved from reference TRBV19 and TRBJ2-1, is DGGITQSPKYLFRKEGQNVTLSCEQNLNHDAMYWYRQDPGQGLRLIYYSQIVNDFQKGDIAEGYSVSREKKESFPLTVTSAQKNPTAFYLCASSLERGRNEQFFGPGTRLTVL.